Listed below are T cell receptor beta chains from one sample, sequenced in a study of siplizumab effects on memory and regulatory T cells. Libraries were prepared by immunoSEQ multiplex PCR; TCRdb keeps only in-frame clonotypes and omits some of them. The sample contains about 100,000 clones, roughly 94% of which appear only once. Material: non-Treg CD4+ T cells sorted from blood. The receptors here all came from a human donor in good health. CDR3s include the opening cysteine and the closing phenylalanine or tryptophan. The D gene is left open where the match is weak. The size field is filled for only some rows; it gives once, few, many or a size class.

j_call: TRBJ2-5
d_call: NA
clone_size: once
v_call: TRBV5-1
cdr3_aa: CASSYSAQETQYF
cdr3_nt: TGCGCCAGCAGCTACAGCGCTCAAGAGACCCAGTACTTC

j_call: TRBJ2-1
d_call: TRBD2
clone_size: NA
v_call: TRBV9
cdr3_aa: CASSPLTGLAGGSEQFF
cdr3_nt: TGTGCCAGCAGCCCCCTAACCGGACTAGCGGGAGGAAGTGAGCAGTTCTTC

j_call: TRBJ2-5
d_call: TRBD2
clone_size: NA
v_call: TRBV18
cdr3_aa: CASSPPAGGVGETQYF
cdr3_nt: TGTGCCAGCTCACCACCAGCGGGAGGAGTGGGCGAGACCCAGTACTTC

j_call: TRBJ2-5
d_call: NA
clone_size: once
v_call: TRBV7-9
cdr3_aa: CASSLSTPQETQYF
cdr3_nt: TGTGCCAGCAGCCTCTCGACACCTCAAGAGACCCAGTACTTC

j_call: TRBJ2-3
d_call: TRBD2
clone_size: NA
v_call: TRBV15
cdr3_aa: CATRFLAATDTQYF
cdr3_nt: TGTGCCACCAGATTCCTAGCGGCCACAGATACGCAGTATTTT

j_call: TRBJ2-7
d_call: TRBD2
clone_size: NA
v_call: TRBV19
cdr3_aa: CASSTGTSGRYEQYF
cdr3_nt: TGTGCCAGTAGTACAGGGACTAGCGGGAGATACGAGCAGTACTTC

j_call: TRBJ2-3
d_call: NA
clone_size: NA
v_call: TRBV5-4
cdr3_aa: CASSLRGFTDTQYF
cdr3_nt: TGTGCCAGCAGCTTGCGGGGGTTCACAGATACGCAGTATTTT

j_call: TRBJ2-1
d_call: NA
clone_size: NA
v_call: TRBV4-1
cdr3_aa: CASSQPIYNEQFF
cdr3_nt: TGCGCCAGCAGCCAACCGATCTACAATGAGCAGTTCTTC

j_call: TRBJ2-2
d_call: NA
clone_size: NA
v_call: TRBV18
cdr3_aa: CASSPTQTGELFF
cdr3_nt: TGTGCCAGCTCACCTACTCAAACCGGGGAGCTGTTTTTT

j_call: TRBJ1-1
d_call: TRBD1
clone_size: NA
v_call: TRBV6-1
cdr3_aa: CASSAIGQGEAFF
cdr3_nt: TGTGCCAGCAGTGCTATCGGACAGGGCGAAGCTTTCTTT

j_call: TRBJ2-7
d_call: TRBD2
clone_size: NA
v_call: TRBV4-1
cdr3_aa: CASSQSTQTSGRSYEQYF
cdr3_nt: TGCGCCAGCAGCCAATCCACTCAAACTAGCGGGAGGTCTTACGAGCAGTACTTC

j_call: TRBJ1-6
d_call: NA
clone_size: NA
v_call: TRBV28
cdr3_aa: CASSFRQRLLSPLHF
cdr3_nt: TGTGCCAGCAGCTTTAGACAGCGTCTTTTGTCACCCCTCCACTTT

j_call: TRBJ1-5
d_call: NA
clone_size: NA
v_call: TRBV19
cdr3_aa: CASSIDSGGDQPQHF
cdr3_nt: TGTGCCAGTAGTATAGATTCGGGTGGGGATCAGCCCCAGCATTTT

j_call: TRBJ1-2
d_call: TRBD1
clone_size: NA
v_call: TRBV2
cdr3_aa: CASRYGQAPSYGYTF
cdr3_nt: TGTGCCAGCAGATACGGACAGGCGCCGTCCTATGGCTACACCTTC

j_call: TRBJ2-7
d_call: NA
clone_size: NA
v_call: TRBV4-1
cdr3_aa: CASSQGVNTGKSYEQYF
cdr3_nt: TGCGCCAGCAGCCAAGGGGTAAATACAGGGAAGTCCTACGAGCAGTACTTC

j_call: TRBJ1-1
d_call: NA
clone_size: NA
v_call: TRBV11-1
cdr3_aa: CASSSKTRIMNTEAFF
cdr3_nt: TGTGCCAGCAGCTCTAAAACGAGGATAATGAACACTGAAGCTTTCTTT

j_call: TRBJ1-1
d_call: NA
clone_size: NA
v_call: TRBV7-9
cdr3_aa: CASSLDLRRNTEAFF
cdr3_nt: TGTGCCAGCAGCTTAGATCTTCGTAGGAACACTGAAGCTTTCTTT

j_call: TRBJ2-3
d_call: NA
clone_size: NA
v_call: TRBV7-5
cdr3_aa: CVRSLTSRENADTQYF
cdr3_nt: TGTGTCAGAAGCTTGACCTCACGGGAGAACGCAGATACGCAGTATTTT

j_call: TRBJ2-7
d_call: NA
clone_size: NA
v_call: TRBV30
cdr3_aa: CAWSGPSLYGRRKSSYEQYF
cdr3_nt: TGTGCCTGGAGTGGTCCCTCTCTGTACGGCCGGCGGAAAAGCTCCTACGAGCAGTACTTC

j_call: TRBJ2-7
d_call: TRBD2
clone_size: NA
v_call: TRBV7-8
cdr3_aa: CASSLESLAGGYEQYF
cdr3_nt: TGTGCCAGCAGCTTAGAGTCCCTAGCGGGAGGCTACGAGCAGTACTTC

j_call: TRBJ2-2
d_call: NA
clone_size: NA
v_call: TRBV30
cdr3_aa: CAWSPIGELFF
cdr3_nt: TGTGCCTGGAGTCCCATCGGGGAGCTGTTTTTT

j_call: TRBJ1-2
d_call: NA
clone_size: NA
v_call: TRBV28
cdr3_aa: CASRGNSYYGYTF
cdr3_nt: TGTGCCAGCAGGGGGAATTCATACTATGGCTACACCTTC

j_call: TRBJ1-1
d_call: NA
clone_size: NA
v_call: TRBV28
cdr3_aa: CASSLGGWAEAFF
cdr3_nt: TGTGCCAGCAGTTTAGGGGGTTGGGCTGAAGCTTTCTTT

j_call: TRBJ2-7
d_call: NA
clone_size: NA
v_call: TRBV27
cdr3_aa: CASSFRRGYEQYF
cdr3_nt: TGTGCCAGCAGTTTTCGCAGGGGCTACGAGCAGTACTTC

j_call: TRBJ2-2
d_call: TRBD2
clone_size: NA
v_call: TRBV4-1
cdr3_aa: CASSPPWSGRRTGELFF
cdr3_nt: TGCGCCAGCAGCCCCCCCTGGAGCGGGAGAAGGACCGGGGAGCTGTTTTTT

j_call: TRBJ2-7
d_call: NA
clone_size: NA
v_call: TRBV7-6
cdr3_aa: CASSKTMGAAGSGEQYF
cdr3_nt: TGTGCCAGCAGCAAAACAATGGGGGCAGCGGGCTCAGGCGAGCAGTACTTC

j_call: TRBJ2-1
d_call: TRBD2
clone_size: NA
v_call: TRBV7-3
cdr3_aa: CASSLRPSSGPSYNEQFF
cdr3_nt: TGTGCCAGCAGCCTCCGACCGTCTAGCGGTCCCTCCTACAATGAGCAGTTCTTC

j_call: TRBJ1-2
d_call: NA
clone_size: NA
v_call: TRBV18
cdr3_aa: CASSPISIDLAGGYTF
cdr3_nt: TGTGCCAGCTCACCAATTTCTATTGACCTCGCGGGGGGCTACACCTTC

j_call: TRBJ1-5
d_call: NA
clone_size: once
v_call: TRBV6-1
cdr3_aa: CASSDPQGISNQPQHF
cdr3_nt: TGTGCCAGCAGTGACCCGCAGGGAATTAGCAATCAGCCCCAGCATTTT

j_call: TRBJ2-7
d_call: TRBD1
clone_size: NA
v_call: TRBV28
cdr3_aa: CASSSSGTGFYEQYF
cdr3_nt: TGTGCCAGCAGTTCATCCGGGACAGGGTTCTACGAGCAGTACTTC

j_call: TRBJ2-7
d_call: TRBD2
clone_size: NA
v_call: TRBV4-2
cdr3_aa: CASSHPHTRLAGGRSGEQYF
cdr3_nt: TGTGCCAGCAGCCACCCCCACACCCGGTTAGCGGGAGGAAGGTCTGGAGAGCAGTACTTC

j_call: TRBJ2-2
d_call: NA
clone_size: NA
v_call: TRBV4-1
cdr3_aa: CASSPRQTNTGELFF
cdr3_nt: TGCGCCAGCAGCCCCCGACAGACGAACACCGGGGAGCTGTTTTTT

j_call: TRBJ1-4
d_call: NA
clone_size: NA
v_call: TRBV9
cdr3_aa: CASSEGDLDNEKLFF
cdr3_nt: TGTGCCAGCAGTGAAGGGGATCTTGATAATGAAAAACTGTTTTTT

j_call: TRBJ2-1
d_call: NA
clone_size: NA
v_call: TRBV7-8
cdr3_aa: CASSFLAESVQFF
cdr3_nt: TGTGCCAGCAGCTTTCTAGCAGAAAGTGTTCAGTTCTTC